Listed below are T cell receptor beta chains from one sample, sequenced in a study of graft-versus-host responses after intestinal transplantation. Their target antigens are unknown. The method was immunoSEQ multiplex PCR; TCRdb's version includes in-frame clones alone and lacks a portion of them. This sample has tens of thousands of clones; about nine tenths occur once, and the top ten carry roughly 2.7%. Material: unstimulated CD4+ T cells sorted from spleen or lymph node cells, obtained before transplant. Every receptor here comes from a human donor who was the organ donor for an intestinal transplant. The CDR3 runs from the conserved cysteine through the conserved F or W. A D gene is named only where the DNA matches it firmly. For some rows the clone size is stated as once, few or many, or as a class when expanded; others skip it.

NA	TRBV28	TRBJ1-2	NA	CASSLQGYGYTF	TGTGCCAGCAGTTTACAGGGCTATGGCTACACCTTC
NA	TRBV25-1	TRBJ2-5	NA	CASSEYERETQYF	TGTGCCAGCAGTGAATACGAGAGAGAGACCCAGTACTTC
NA	TRBV28	TRBJ1-2	NA	CASSDNYGYTF	TGTGCCAGCAGTGACAACTATGGCTACACCTTC
TRBD2	TRBV7-2	TRBJ2-5	NA	CASSLWALAGGSETQYF	TGTGCCAGCAGCTTATGGGCCCTAGCGGGAGGTAGTGAGACCCAGTACTTC
TRBD1	TRBV7-6	TRBJ2-3	NA	CASRPNLGQGETDTQYF	TGTGCCAGCAGACCTAACCTTGGACAGGGAGAGACAGATACGCAGTATTTT
NA	TRBV7-2	TRBJ2-5	NA	CASSHRRQQETQYF	TGTGCCAGCAGCCATCGTCGTCAGCAAGAGACCCAGTACTTC
NA	TRBV2	TRBJ1-3	NA	CASLYGPISGNTIYF	TGTGCCAGCCTATATGGGCCGATCTCTGGAAACACCATATATTTT
NA	TRBV5-1	TRBJ2-7	NA	CASSLALGGTYEQYF	TGCGCCAGCAGCTTGGCTCTTGGCGGAACCTACGAGCAGTACTTC
NA	TRBV20-1	TRBJ2-1	NA	CSARVNEQFF	TGCAGTGCTAGAGTAAATGAGCAGTTCTTC
TRBD2	TRBV6-5	TRBJ2-7	NA	CASSRAGGILYEQYF	TGTGCCAGCAGCCGCGCGGGAGGTATTCTCTACGAGCAGTACTTC
TRBD2	TRBV7-8	TRBJ2-7	NA	CASSPTSGNYPYEQYF	TGTGCCAGCAGCCCTACTAGCGGGAACTATCCCTACGAGCAGTACTTC
TRBD1	TRBV7-9	TRBJ1-1	once	CASSLSDRPSNTEAFF	TGTGCCAGCAGCTTATCGGACAGGCCCTCGAACACTGAAGCTTTCTTT
NA	TRBV6-6	TRBJ2-2	NA	CASSYFIGLDTGELFF	TGTGCCAGCAGTTACTTTATAGGGCTCGACACCGGGGAGCTGTTTTTT
TRBD1	TRBV19	TRBJ1-1	NA	CASRTGENTEAFF	TGTGCCAGTAGGACAGGGGAGAACACTGAAGCTTTCTTT
NA	TRBV9	TRBJ2-5	NA	CASSVAGQETQYF	TGTGCCAGCAGCGTAGCAGGGCAAGAGACCCAGTACTTC
NA	TRBV7-2	TRBJ1-3	NA	CASSLSNSGNTIYF	TGTGCCAGCAGCTTATCCAACTCTGGAAACACCATATATTTT
NA	TRBV19	TRBJ1-3	NA	CASRGDSIRNTIYF	TGTGCCAGTAGGGGTGACAGCATTCGGAACACCATATATTTT
TRBD2	TRBV4-1	TRBJ2-2	NA	CASSQRGGAGEKAGELFF	TGCGCCAGCAGCCAACGTGGTGGAGCGGGAGAAAAAGCCGGGGAGCTGTTTTTT
TRBD2	TRBV27	TRBJ2-7	NA	CASSPGTRSDEQYF	TGTGCCAGCAGCCCCGGGACTAGGAGCGACGAGCAGTACTTC
NA	TRBV7-2	TRBJ2-5	NA	CASSLSETQYF	TGTGCCAGCAGCTTATCCGAGACCCAGTACTTC
NA	TRBV9	TRBJ2-3	NA	CASSVVRQGTQYF	TGTGCCAGCAGCGTAGTTAGGCAGGGTACGCAGTATTTT
NA	TRBV19	TRBJ1-5	NA	CASSMARGNQPQHF	TGTGCCAGTAGTATGGCCAGGGGAAATCAGCCCCAGCATTTT
NA	TRBV18	TRBJ2-3	NA	CASSPVNPGADTQYF	TGTGCCAGCTCACCAGTGAATCCAGGTGCAGATACGCAGTATTTT
NA	TRBV28	TRBJ2-1	NA	CASSSQGGSYNEQFF	TGTGCCAGCAGTTCCCAAGGAGGGTCTTACAATGAGCAGTTCTTC
TRBD1	TRBV7-2	TRBJ2-5	NA	CASSLGGQGDWEQYF	TGTGCCAGCAGCTTAGGAGGACAGGGGGACTGGGAGCAGTACTTC
NA	TRBV6-6	TRBJ2-7	NA	CASRLNYEQYF	TGTGCCAGCAGACTGAACTACGAGCAGTACTTC
NA	TRBV27	TRBJ2-3	once	CASMGGTDTQYF	TGTGCCAGCATGGGGGGCACAGATACGCAGTATTTT
TRBD1	TRBV5-6	TRBJ2-5	NA	CASSPRTGSPQETQYF	TGTGCCAGCAGCCCAAGGACAGGGTCCCCCCAAGAGACCCAGTACTTC
NA	TRBV9	TRBJ2-3	NA	CASSVDQDYTQYF	TGTGCCAGCAGCGTAGATCAGGACTATACGCAGTATTTT
NA	TRBV30	TRBJ1-2	NA	CAWRGLYGYTF	TGTGCCTGGAGGGGACTCTATGGCTACACCTTC
NA	TRBV5-1	TRBJ1-3	NA	CASSFNRASSGNTIYF	TGCGCCAGCAGCTTTAACAGGGCCTCCTCTGGAAACACCATATATTTT
NA	TRBV5-1	TRBJ2-1	NA	CASSTGLRTRDEQFF	TGCGCCAGCAGCACGGGACTCCGAACGAGGGATGAGCAGTTCTTC
NA	TRBV6-1	TRBJ2-7	NA	CALGPGRNTYEQYF	TGTGCCCTGGGACCGGGACGCAACACCTACGAGCAGTACTTC
NA	TRBV11-2	TRBJ2-7	NA	CASSLVGKGEYF	TGTGCCAGCAGCTTAGTGGGGAAGGGGGAGTACTTC
NA	TRBV5-6	TRBJ2-4	NA	CASSLGQGNIQYF	TGTGCCAGCAGCTTGGGTCAGGGAAACATTCAGTACTTC
NA	TRBV6-1	TRBJ1-1	NA	CASSDHTGNTEAFF	TGTGCCAGCAGTGATCATACTGGGAACACTGAAGCTTTCTTT
NA	TRBV9	TRBJ2-3	NA	CASSVGGQPTDTQYF	TGTGCCAGCAGCGTAGGAGGCCAACCAACAGATACGCAGTATTTT
NA	TRBV7-2	TRBJ2-7	NA	CASSPGTSTYEQYF	TGTGCCAGCAGCCCCGGGACCTCCACCTACGAGCAGTACTTC
NA	TRBV11-2	TRBJ2-7	NA	CASSKVSNSYEQYF	TGTGCCAGCAGCAAAGTCTCTAACTCCTACGAGCAGTACTTC
TRBD1	TRBV10-3	TRBJ1-2	NA	CAISDKGDRGTNGYTF	TGTGCCATCAGTGATAAGGGGGACAGGGGCACGAATGGCTACACCTTC
NA	TRBV6-1	TRBJ2-7	NA	CASSELEQAYEQYF	TGTGCCAGCAGTGAATTAGAACAGGCCTACGAGCAGTACTTC
TRBD1	TRBV25-1	TRBJ2-5	NA	CASSEPGQGLTQYF	TGTGCCAGCAGTGAACCGGGACAGGGCCTAACCCAGTACTTC
NA	TRBV15	TRBJ2-7	NA	CATSRNPGQTLDEQYF	TGTGCCACCAGCAGAAACCCGGGACAAACTCTCGACGAGCAGTACTTC
NA	TRBV19	TRBJ1-5	NA	CASSIPGNQPQHF	TGTGCCAGTAGTATACCAGGCAATCAGCCCCAGCATTTT
TRBD1	TRBV6-1	TRBJ1-4	NA	CASSRQGEVEKLFF	TGTGCCAGCAGCAGACAGGGTGAGGTAGAAAAACTGTTTTTT
TRBD1	TRBV5-5	TRBJ2-5	NA	CASSSQPRDRVRKETQYF	TGTGCCAGCAGCTCGCAACCCCGGGACAGGGTTCGGAAAGAGACCCAGTACTTC
TRBD1	TRBV7-2	TRBJ2-7	NA	CASSLYRGEREQYF	TGTGCCAGCAGCTTATACAGGGGGGAGAGGGAGCAGTACTTC
TRBD2	TRBV7-2	TRBJ2-7	NA	CASRPGLAENYEQYF	TGTGCCAGCAGACCGGGACTAGCGGAAAACTACGAGCAGTACTTC
TRBD2	TRBV7-3	TRBJ2-5	NA	CASSVGLAGGETQYF	TGTGCCAGCAGCGTGGGACTAGCGGGAGGGGAGACCCAGTACTTC
TRBD1	TRBV6-5	TRBJ1-1	NA	CASSGDSMNTEAFF	TGTGCCAGCAGTGGGGACAGCATGAACACTGAAGCTTTCTTT